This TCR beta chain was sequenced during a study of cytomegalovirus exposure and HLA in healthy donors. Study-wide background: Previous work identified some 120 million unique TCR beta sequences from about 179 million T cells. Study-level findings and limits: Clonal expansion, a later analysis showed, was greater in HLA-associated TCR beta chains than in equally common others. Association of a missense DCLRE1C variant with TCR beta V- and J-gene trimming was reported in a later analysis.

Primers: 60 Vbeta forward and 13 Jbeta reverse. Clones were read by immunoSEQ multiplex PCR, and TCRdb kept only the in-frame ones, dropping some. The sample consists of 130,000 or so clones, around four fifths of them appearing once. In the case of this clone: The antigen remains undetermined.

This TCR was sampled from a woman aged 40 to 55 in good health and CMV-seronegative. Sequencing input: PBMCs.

The CDR3 DNA sequence: TGCAGCGTTCTTACGAGCACTGAAGCTTTCTTT. Translated: CSVLTSTEAFF. J is TRBJ1-1 and V is TRBV29-1; D is uncertain. The CDR3 totals 11 residues. With 5 bases removed from V and 4 bases from J, the gap between germline ends came to 8 bases. The germline V gene encodes CDR1 SQVTM and CDR2 ANQGSEA.